This is a list of T cell receptor beta chains from one sample in a study of T-cell reconstitution after alpha-beta-depleted transplantation in children. Via MiXCR, TCRdb re-called the PCR reads, giving one row per CDR3 protein. This table has around 500,000 distinct CDR3 sequences, about 23% appearing once. This sample comprised PBMCs, mostly from graft donor cells, obtained 360 days after TCRalphabeta/CD19-depleted stem cell transplant. The receptor source for this set is a boy less than two years old who had a stem cell transplant for acute myeloid leukemia, so the T cells may come from the graft donor. CDR3s include the opening cysteine and the closing phenylalanine or tryptophan. The D gene is left open where the match is weak. Clone size is shown for a subset of rows, as once, few, many or a class of expanded clone.

V gene	D gene	clone size	J gene	CDR3 protein	CDR3 DNA
TRBV14	-	-	TRBJ2-5	CASSQDRLALETQYF	TGTGCCAGCAGCCAAGATCGGCTAGCGTTAGAGACCCAGTACTTC
TRBV20-1	-	many	TRBJ2-7	CSARDNVRGSAYEQYF	TGCAGTGCTAGAGATAATGTAAGGGGCAGCGCCTACGAGCAGTACTTC
TRBV10-1	-	-	TRBJ1-1	CASSRGANTEAFF	TGCGCCAGCAGCAGGGGAGCAAACACTGAAGCTTTCTTT
TRBV7-3	-	-	TRBJ2-1	CASSLNGGLSYNEQFF	TGTGCCAGCAGCTTAAATGGGGGCCTCTCCTACAATGAGCAGTTCTTC
TRBV7-2	TRBD2	many	TRBJ2-5	CASSPGTTRETQYF	TGTGCCAGCAGCCCCGGGACTACTAGAGAGACCCAGTACTTC
TRBV7-9	-	many	TRBJ2-2	CASSTNTPNTGELFF	TGTGCCAGCAGCACCAACACCCCTAACACCGGGGAGCTGTTTTTT
TRBV4-2	-	many	TRBJ1-1	CASSQGWTEAFF	TGTGCCAGCAGCCAGGGGTGGACTGAAGCTTTCTTT
TRBV5-1	-	few	TRBJ1-1	CASSLRDKNTEAFF	TGCGCCAGCAGCCTCCGGGACAAAAACACTGAAGCTTTCTTT
TRBV6-1	TRBD1	-	TRBJ2-7	CASRGQGKHEQYF	TGTGCCAGTAGGGGACAGGGAAAACACGAGCAGTACTTC
TRBV12-3/TRBV12-4	TRBD1	-	TRBJ1-2	CASSSWTGDDGYTF	TGTGCCAGCAGTTCGTGGACAGGGGACGATGGCTACACCTTC
TRBV6-1	-	once	TRBJ1-4	CASSRPGWTNEKLFF	TGTGCCAGCAGTAGACCAGGGTGGACTAATGAAAAACTGTTTTTT
TRBV18	-	-	TRBJ2-1	CASSSYNMNEQFF	TGTGCCAGCTCATCCTATAACATGAATGAGCAGTTCTTC
TRBV20-1	-	few	TRBJ2-5	CSASGAVQETQYF	TGCAGTGCTAGCGGGGCGGTCCAAGAGACCCAGTACTTC
TRBV7-9	TRBD2	many	TRBJ2-1	CASSLASGAYNEQFF	TGTGCCAGCAGCTTAGCTAGCGGGGCTTACAATGAGCAGTTCTTC
TRBV5-1	-	many	TRBJ2-5	CASSLVWSGETQYF	TGCGCCAGCAGCCTAGTGTGGAGTGGGGAGACCCAGTACTTC
TRBV15	-	-	TRBJ2-5	CATSRDEGGETQYF	TGTGCCACCAGCAGAGATGAGGGGGGAGAGACCCAGTACTTC
TRBV12-3/TRBV12-4	-	-	TRBJ2-3	CASSFEQDTSTDTQYF	TGTGCCAGCAGTTTCGAACAGGATACCAGCACAGATACGCAGTATTTT